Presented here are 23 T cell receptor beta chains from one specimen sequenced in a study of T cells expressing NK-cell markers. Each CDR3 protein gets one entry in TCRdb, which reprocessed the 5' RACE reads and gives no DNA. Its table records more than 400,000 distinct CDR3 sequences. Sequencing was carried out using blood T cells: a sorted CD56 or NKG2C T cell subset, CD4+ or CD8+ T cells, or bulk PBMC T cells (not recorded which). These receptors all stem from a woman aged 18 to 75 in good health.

CDR3 protein: CASSPTGGFAEAFF. The chain employs TRBV18 and TRBJ1-1; as DNA is missing, the TRBD1 call by TCRdb cannot be tested. Germline loops: CDR1 KGHSH, CDR2 LQKENI. CDR3 length equals 14 residues. The full variable domain, in which reference TRBV18 and TRBJ1-1 provide the parts outside the CDR3, is NAGVMQNPRHLVRRRGQEARLRCSPMKGHSHVYWYRQLPEEGLKFMVYLQKENIIDESGMPKERFSAEFPKEGPSILRIQQVVRGDSAAYFCASSPTGGFAEAFFGQGTRLTVV.

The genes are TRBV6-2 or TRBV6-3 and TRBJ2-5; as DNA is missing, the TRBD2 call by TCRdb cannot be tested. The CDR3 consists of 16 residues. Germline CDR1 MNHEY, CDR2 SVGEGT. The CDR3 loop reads CASSSLTSPTWETQYF.

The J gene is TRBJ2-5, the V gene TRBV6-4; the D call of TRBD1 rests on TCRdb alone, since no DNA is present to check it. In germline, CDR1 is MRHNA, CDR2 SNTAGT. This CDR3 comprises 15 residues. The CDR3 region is CAGFPGLEVRETQYF.

The CDR3 region is CASSLSAYGTEAFF. This rearrangement joins TRBV11-2 to TRBJ1-1. This CDR3 has 14 amino acids. From germline, CDR1 is SGHAT and CDR2 FQNNGV.

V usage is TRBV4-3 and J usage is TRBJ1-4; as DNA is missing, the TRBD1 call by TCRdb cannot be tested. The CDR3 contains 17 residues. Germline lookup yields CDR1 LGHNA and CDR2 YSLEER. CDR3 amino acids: CASSQDRGSTGYEKLFF.

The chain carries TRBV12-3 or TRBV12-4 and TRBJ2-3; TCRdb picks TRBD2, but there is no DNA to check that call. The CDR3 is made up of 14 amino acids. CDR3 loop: CASSLGGGGNTQYF.

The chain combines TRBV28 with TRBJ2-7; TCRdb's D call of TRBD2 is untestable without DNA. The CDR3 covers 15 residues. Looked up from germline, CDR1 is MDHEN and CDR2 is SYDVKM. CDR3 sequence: CASTKQGGAGYEQYF.

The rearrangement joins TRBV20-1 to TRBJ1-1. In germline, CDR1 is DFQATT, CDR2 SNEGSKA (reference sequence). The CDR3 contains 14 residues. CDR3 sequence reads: CSAPSPFGGDEAFF.

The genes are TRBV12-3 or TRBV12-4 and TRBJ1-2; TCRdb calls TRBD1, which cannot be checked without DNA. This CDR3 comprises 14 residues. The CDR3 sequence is CASSPSTGPYGYTF.

The CDR3 region is CSARPGEGRNGYTF. The chain joins TRBV20-1 to TRBJ1-2. The length of the CDR3 is 14 residues. CDR1 is DFQATT, CDR2 SNEGSKA, per germline (reference sequence).

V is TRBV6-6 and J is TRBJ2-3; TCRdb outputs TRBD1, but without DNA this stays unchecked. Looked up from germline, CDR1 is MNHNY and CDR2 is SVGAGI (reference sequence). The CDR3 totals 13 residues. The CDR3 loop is CASEPGAPDTQYF.

The CDR3 here is CASSLVMGGLYNEQFF. The gene calls are TRBV11-2 and TRBJ2-1; the D gene TCRdb calls, TRBD1, cannot be checked with no DNA. The V gene's germline CDR1 is SGHAT and CDR2 FQNNGV. The CDR3 runs to 16 residues.

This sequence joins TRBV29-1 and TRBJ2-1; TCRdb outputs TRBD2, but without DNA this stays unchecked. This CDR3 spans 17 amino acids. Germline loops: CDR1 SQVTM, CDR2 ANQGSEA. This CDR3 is CSVEPRFLAGVGNEQFF.

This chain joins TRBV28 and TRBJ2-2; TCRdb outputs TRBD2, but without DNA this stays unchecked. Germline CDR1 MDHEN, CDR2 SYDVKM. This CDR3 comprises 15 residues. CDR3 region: CASRLAGVGSGELFF.

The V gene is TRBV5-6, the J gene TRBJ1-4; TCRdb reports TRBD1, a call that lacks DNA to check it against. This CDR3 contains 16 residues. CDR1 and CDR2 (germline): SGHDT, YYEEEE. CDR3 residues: CASSLPPGTWNEKLFF.

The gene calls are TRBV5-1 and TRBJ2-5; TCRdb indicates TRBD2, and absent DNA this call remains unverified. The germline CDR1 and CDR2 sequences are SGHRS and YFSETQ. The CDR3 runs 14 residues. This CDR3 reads CASSQTRVQETQYF.

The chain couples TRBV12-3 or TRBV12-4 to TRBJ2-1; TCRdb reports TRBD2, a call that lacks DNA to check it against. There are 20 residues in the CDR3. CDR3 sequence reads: CASTPGVGVIGLAGVNEQFF.

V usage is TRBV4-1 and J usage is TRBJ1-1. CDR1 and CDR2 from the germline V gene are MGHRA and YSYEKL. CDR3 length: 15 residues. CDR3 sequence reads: CASSQDRISNTEAFF.

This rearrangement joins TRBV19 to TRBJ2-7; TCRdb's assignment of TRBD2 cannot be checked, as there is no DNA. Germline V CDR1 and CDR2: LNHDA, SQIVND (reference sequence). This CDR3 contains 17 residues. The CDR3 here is CASSVAWTSGRIHEQYF.

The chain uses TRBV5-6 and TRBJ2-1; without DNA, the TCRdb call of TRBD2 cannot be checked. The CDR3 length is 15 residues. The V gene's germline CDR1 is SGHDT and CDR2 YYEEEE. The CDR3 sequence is CASSYASLSYNEQFF.

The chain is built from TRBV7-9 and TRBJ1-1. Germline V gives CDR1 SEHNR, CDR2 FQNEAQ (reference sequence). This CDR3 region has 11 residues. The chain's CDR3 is CASEGYTEAFF.

The CDR3 reads CASSLAGRDIQYF. J is TRBJ2-4 and V is TRBV7-2; with no DNA, the TCRdb D assignment of TRBD2 cannot be verified. Germline V gene lookup returns CDR1 SGHTA and CDR2 FQGNSA. The CDR3 runs to 13 residues.

The CDR3 loop reads CPWGVYSNQPQHF. This chain links TRBV29-1 with TRBJ1-5. This CDR3 has 13 residues. Germline V gene lookup returns CDR1 SQVTM and CDR2 ANQGSEA.